This T cell receptor (beta chain) was recorded in a study of identical twins' blood T cells. Regarding the study as a whole: Shared CDR3 clonotype counts between two donors mainly tracked the product of their cloneset sizes, twins included. Twin similarity might stem from environmental factors, not only genetics.

TCRdb itself ran the 5' RACE reads through MiXCR, one entry per CDR3 protein. The sample carries 300,000 to 450,000 distinct CDR3 sequences, roughly 28% recorded once. Germline CDR1 is MNHEY and CDR2 is SVGAGI. The CDR3 is 15 residues long. Between the trimmed V and J ends, which lost 0 bases and 11 bases, there was a span of 19 bases. Concerning this clonotype itself: Its antigen is unidentified.

The three twin pairs were reared together, likely meeting the same infections. The sequence was collected from a woman aged 18-49 years in good health. The chain combines TRBV6-5 with TRBJ1-1, with D hard to call. The sequenced sample consisted of PBMCs. CDR3 in amino acids: CASSYSRRGRVGAFF. The CDR3 region has the DNA TGTGCCAGCAGTTACTCCCGGCGGGGAAGGGTTGGTGCTTTCTTT.